Below, 16 T cell receptor beta chains from the same sample are listed, as sequenced in a study of OX40 agonist ivuxolimab in advanced cancers. Sequenced by immunoSEQ multiplex PCR; TCRdb stores in-frame clones only, minus some. The sample yields about 100,000 clones, 85% to 95% seen once. This specimen consisted of CD4+ or CD8+ T cells sorted from blood, obtained in a trial of the OX40 agonist ivuxolimab. These TCRs come from an adult with an advanced solid tumor such as melanoma, head and neck, liver or kidney cancer.

This chain uses TRBV5-1 with TRBJ1-3; D is undetermined. The CDR3 loop spans 16 amino acids. V was clipped by 0 bases and J by 2 bases, with 12 bases between them. CDR1 is SGHRS, CDR2 YFSETQ, per germline. The CDR3: CASSLGPPDAGNTIYF. The CDR3 coding sequence is TGCGCCAGCAGCTTGGGACCCCCGGACGCTGGAAACACCATATATTTT. Full variable domain (rest looked up from reference TRBV5-1 and TRBJ1-3): KAGVTQTPRYLIKTRGQQVTLSCSPISGHRSVSWYQQTPGQGLQFLFEYFSETQRNKGNFPGRFSGRQFSNSRSEMNVSTLELGDSALYLCASSLGPPDAGNTIYFGEGSWLTVV.

The rearrangement joins TRBV18 to TRBJ1-5; 11 bases line up with TRBD1. Per germline, CDR1 KGHSH and CDR2 LQKENI. The length of the CDR3 is 18 residues. V lost 2 bases to trimming and J lost 5 bases; unmatched junction nucleotides: 11. The CDR3 nucleotides are TGTGCCAGCTCACCAATTGTCGGACAGGGGGCACCGGATCAGCCCCAGCATTTT. Its protein product is CASSPIVGQGAPDQPQHF.

The rearrangement joins TRBV2 to TRBJ2-5, with 7 bases that match TRBD2. V lost 7 bases to trimming and J lost 4 bases; unmatched junction nucleotides: 9. Germline V lookup: CDR1 SNHLY, CDR2 FYNNEI. This CDR3 comprises 14 residues. Here the CDR3 DNA reads TGTGCCAGCAAGCCTAGCGGTGGTGGAGAGACCCAGTACTTC. Translation gives CASKPSGGGETQYF.

CDR3 region: CASSDRGSGGELFF. DNA of the CDR3: TGTGCCAGTAGTGATAGGGGTAGTGGCGGGGAGCTGTTTTTT. The chain carries TRBV19 and TRBJ2-2, with D possibly being TRBD1 (5 bases). The V gene's germline CDR1 is LNHDA and CDR2 SQIVND (reference sequence). The CDR3 has 14 residues. V shed 5 bases and J shed 7 bases, with 14 bases lying between them. Complete variable domain (other parts from reference TRBV19 and TRBJ2-2): DGGITQSPKYLFRKEGQNVTLSCEQNLNHDAMYWYRQDPGQGLRLIYYSQIVNDFQKGDIAEGYSVSREKKESFPLTVTSAQKNPTAFYLCASSDRGSGGELFFGEGSRLTVL.

The V call is TRBV7-9, the J call TRBJ2-2, with a weak D call TRBD2 (6 bases). With 7 bases removed from V and 5 bases from J, the gap between germline ends came to 17 bases. Germline V lookup: CDR1 SEHNR, CDR2 FQNEAQ (reference sequence). The CDR3 runs to 15 residues. CDR3 region: CASTSWRGRTGELFF. In nucleotides, the CDR3 is TGTGCCAGCACCTCTTGGAGGGGCAGGACCGGGGAGCTGTTTTTT.

The V and J genes are TRBV7-6 and TRBJ1-1; D gene unclear. V was trimmed by 0 bases and J by 2 bases, leaving 13 bases between them. The CDR3 runs 16 residues. Germline lookup yields CDR1 SGHVS and CDR2 FNYEAQ. The CDR3 spells CASSLATRNLNTEAFF. For the CDR3, the DNA is TGTGCCAGCAGCTTAGCGACGAGAAACTTAAACACTGAAGCTTTCTTT. Using reference TRBV7-6 and TRBJ1-1 for the parts outside the CDR3, the full variable domain is GAGVSQSPRYKVTKRGQDVALRCDPISGHVSLYWYRQALGQGPEFLTYFNYEAQQDKSGLPNDRFSAERPEGSISTLTIQRTEQRDSAMYRCASSLATRNLNTEAFFGQGTRLTVV.

V is TRBV11-3 and J is TRBJ2-4, with D uncertain. The V and J ends lost 1 base and 8 bases respectively, with 12 bases between them. Germline V gives CDR1 SGHNT, CDR2 YENEEA. The CDR3 is 14 residues long. The CDR3 here is CASSLGPGIDIQYF. CDR3 DNA sequence: TGTGCCAGCAGCTTAGGACCTGGGATCGACATTCAGTACTTC. The whole variable domain, remainder taken from reference TRBV11-3 and TRBJ2-4, is EAGVVQSPRYKIIEKKQPVAFWCNPISGHNTLYWYLQNLGQGPELLIRYENEEAVDDSQLPKDRFSAERLKGVDSTLKIQPAELGDSAVYLCASSLGPGIDIQYFGAGTRLSVL.

This clone is a singleton in its sample. The genes are TRBV18 and TRBJ2-6; TRBD2 aligns across 12 bases. Germline trimming cut 6 bases from V and 3 bases from J; bases unmatched to any gene: 9. This CDR3 has 18 amino acids. Germline CDR1 reads KGHSH; CDR2 reads LQKENI. As DNA, the CDR3 is TGTGCCAGCTCTCCGACTAGCGGGAGTTTTAGTGGGGCCAACGTCCTGACTTTC. Protein product: CASSPTSGSFSGANVLTF.

The chain carries TRBV11-2 and TRBJ2-3; possible D gene TRBD2, 6 bases. This CDR3 contains 15 residues. Trimming cost V 6 bases and J 0 bases, with 13 bases left between them. Germline V gene sequence: CDR1 SGHAT, CDR2 FQNNGV. CDR3 residues: CASRLGSGSTDTQYF. The CDR3 region has the DNA TGTGCCAGCAGACTAGGTAGCGGAAGCACAGATACGCAGTATTTT.

On this clone itself: The germline gene is not matched at one end of the junction; a read error may be the cause. This chain connects TRBV7-7 to TRBJ2-2; weak D call: TRBD1 (6 bases). This CDR3 contains 15 residues. Germline V lookup: CDR1 SSHAT, CDR2 FNYEAQ (reference sequence). As DNA, the CDR3 is TGTGCTAGCAGCTTAAAGGGGGATGGGTCCGGGGAGCTGTTTTTT. Translating it yields CASSLKGDGSGELFF.

This rearrangement joins TRBV5-5 to TRBJ2-7; TRBD2 matches at 9 bases. The CDR3 runs 17 residues. Per the germline V gene, CDR1 is SGHKS and CDR2 is YYEKEE (reference sequence). V trimming: 4 bases; J trimming: 5 bases; junction bases outside the gene matches: 16. The DNA of the CDR3 is TGTGCCAGCAGCCCGGGTGGTCTAGCGGGATTGCAGAACGAGCAGTACTTC. This codes for CASSPGGLAGLQNEQYF.

The rearrangement joins TRBV7-9 to TRBJ2-3, with TRBD2 matching 14 bases. Germline CDR1 and CDR2: SEHNR and FQNEAQ (reference sequence). This CDR3 spans 18 amino acids. V was clipped by 5 bases and J by 4 bases; unmatched bases: 11. CDR3 residues: CASSPYQTSGRAPDTQYF. The CDR3 nucleotides are TGTGCCAGCAGCCCCTACCAGACTAGCGGGAGGGCCCCAGATACGCAGTATTTT.

The chain recombines TRBV2 with TRBJ2-5, with 10 nucleotides matching TRBD1. V was pared by 0 bases and J by 4 bases, with 5 bases of the junction left unmatched. CDR3 length equals 16 residues. The germline CDR1 and CDR2 sequences are SNHLY and FYNNEI. This CDR3 is CASSEARQGARETQYF. For the CDR3, the DNA is TGTGCCAGCAGTGAAGCTCGACAGGGGGCAAGAGAGACCCAGTACTTC.

The chain links TRBV5-8 to TRBJ2-7, with TRBD1 matching 10 bases. The germline V gene has CDR1 SGHTS and CDR2 YDEGEE. This CDR3 has 15 residues. Losses at the gene ends were 4 bases for V and 6 bases for J; bases not matched to a gene: 10. CDR3 sequence: CASSPGTGVGLEQYF. As DNA, the CDR3 is TGTGCCAGCAGCCCAGGGACAGGGGTCGGTCTCGAGCAGTACTTC.

This clone was seen once. The chain combines TRBV9 with TRBJ2-1; 10 bases agree with TRBD2. Trimming took 4 bases from V and 6 from J; bases not matched to a gene: 10. Germline values: CDR1 SGDLS, CDR2 YYNGEE. The CDR3 covers 16 residues. The CDR3 sequence is CASSPPGLAASNEQFF. The CDR3, as DNA: TGTGCCAGCAGCCCTCCAGGACTAGCGGCATCCAATGAGCAGTTCTTC.

V usage is TRBV28 and J usage is TRBJ2-5; D may be TRBD1 (5 bases). The DNA end favors TRBJ2-7, so the J call may be wrong. Germline CDR1 and CDR2: MDHEN and SYDVKM. The CDR3 loop spans 14 amino acids. CDR3 DNA sequence: TGTGCCAGCAGTTTATGGTCAGGGACCTACGAGCAGTACTTC. Protein product: CASSLWSGTYEQYF.